The 4 T cell receptor beta chains given below trace back to one sample, sequenced in a study of neoadjuvant anti-PD-1 for oral cavity cancer. Sequencing used immunoSEQ multiplex PCR; TCRdb keeps in-frame clones, though not all of them. This table has fewer than 10,000 clones, around 68% appearing once. The time point denotes: after neoadjuvant nivolumab, at surgical resection. Here the sequenced sample was PBMCs, taken after nivolumab (anti-PD-1) treatment. These receptor sequences come from a person aged 35-79 years with oral cavity squamous cell carcinoma.

The V and J genes are TRBV14 and TRBJ1-1; D gene ambiguous. V lost 4 bases to trimming and J lost 3 bases, with 15 bases between them. The CDR3 covers 15 residues. CDR1 and CDR2 (germline): SGHDN, FVKESK. CDR3 sequence reads: CASSLAPLEDTEAFF. The CDR3 region has the DNA TGTGCCAGCAGCCTCGCCCCCCTTGAAGACACTGAAGCTTTCTTT.

This sequence joins TRBV18 and TRBJ1-2, with D perhaps matching TRBD1 (5 bases). Per the germline V gene, CDR1 is KGHSH and CDR2 is LQKENI. V dropped 3 bases and J dropped 0 bases, with 14 bases sitting between them. This CDR3 has 16 amino acids. The CDR3 loop is CASSPGREWTNYGYTF. The CDR3, as DNA: TGTGCCAGCTCACCGGGGCGGGAATGGACTAACTATGGCTACACCTTC. The full variable domain, with the rest looked up from reference TRBV18 and TRBJ1-2, is NAGVMQNPRHLVRRRGQEARLRCSPMKGHSHVYWYRQLPEEGLKFMVYLQKENIIDESGMPKERFSAEFPKEGPSILRIQQVVRGDSAAYFCASSPGREWTNYGYTFGSGTRLTVV.

The genes are TRBV19 and TRBJ1-4; no firm D call. The CDR3 has 14 residues. Trimming took 4 bases from V and 7 from J, leaving 13 bases between them. The germline gives CDR1 LNHDA, CDR2 SQIVND (reference sequence). The CDR3 spells CASSRSDRSEKLFF. Written as DNA, the CDR3 is TGTGCCAGTAGTAGATCAGATAGAAGTGAAAAACTGTTTTTT.

The J gene is TRBJ1-1, the V gene TRBV29-1; D gene uncertain. The CDR3 has 13 amino acids. Germline V gene sequence: CDR1 SQVTM, CDR2 ANQGSEA. Trimming took off 3 bases at V and 1 base at J, with 9 bases between the two ends. As DNA, the CDR3 is TGCAGCGTTGAGTGGGAGACGAACACTGAAGCTTTCTTT. Its protein is CSVEWETNTEAFF.